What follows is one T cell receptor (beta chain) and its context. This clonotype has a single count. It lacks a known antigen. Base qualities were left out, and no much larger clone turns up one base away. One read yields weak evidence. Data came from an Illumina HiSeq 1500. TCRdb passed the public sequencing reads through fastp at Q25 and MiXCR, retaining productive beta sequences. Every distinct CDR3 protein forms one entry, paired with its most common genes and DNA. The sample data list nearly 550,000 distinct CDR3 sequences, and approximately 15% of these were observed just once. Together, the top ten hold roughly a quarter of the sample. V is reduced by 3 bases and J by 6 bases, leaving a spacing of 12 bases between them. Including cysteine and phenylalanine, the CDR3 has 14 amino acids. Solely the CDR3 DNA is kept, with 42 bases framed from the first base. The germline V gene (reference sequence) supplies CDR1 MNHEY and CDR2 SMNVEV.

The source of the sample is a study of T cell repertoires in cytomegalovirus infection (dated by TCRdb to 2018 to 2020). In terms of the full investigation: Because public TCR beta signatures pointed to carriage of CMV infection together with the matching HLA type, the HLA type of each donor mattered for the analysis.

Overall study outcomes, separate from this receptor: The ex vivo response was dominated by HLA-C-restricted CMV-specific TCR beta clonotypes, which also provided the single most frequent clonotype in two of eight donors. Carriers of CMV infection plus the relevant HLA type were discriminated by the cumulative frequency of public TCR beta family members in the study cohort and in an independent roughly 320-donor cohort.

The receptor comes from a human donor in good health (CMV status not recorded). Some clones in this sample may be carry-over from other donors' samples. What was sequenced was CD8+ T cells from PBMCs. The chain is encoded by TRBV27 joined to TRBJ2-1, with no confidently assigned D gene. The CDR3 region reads CASSFGPPGNEQFF. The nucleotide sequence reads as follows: TGTGCCAGCAGTTTCGGACCCCCGGGCAATGAGCAGTTCTTC.